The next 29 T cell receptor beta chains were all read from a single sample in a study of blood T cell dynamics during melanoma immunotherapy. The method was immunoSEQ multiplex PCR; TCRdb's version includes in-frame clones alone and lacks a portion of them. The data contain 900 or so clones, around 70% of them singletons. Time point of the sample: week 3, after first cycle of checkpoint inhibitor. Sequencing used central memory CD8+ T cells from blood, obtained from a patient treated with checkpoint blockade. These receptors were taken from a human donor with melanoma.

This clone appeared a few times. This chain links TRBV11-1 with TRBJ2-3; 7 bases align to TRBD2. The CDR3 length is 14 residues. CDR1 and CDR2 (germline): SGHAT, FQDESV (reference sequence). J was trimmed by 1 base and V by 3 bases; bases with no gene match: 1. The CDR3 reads CASSLLAGTDTQYF. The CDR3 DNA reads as TGTGCCAGCAGCTTGCTAGCGGGCACAGATACGCAGTATTTT.

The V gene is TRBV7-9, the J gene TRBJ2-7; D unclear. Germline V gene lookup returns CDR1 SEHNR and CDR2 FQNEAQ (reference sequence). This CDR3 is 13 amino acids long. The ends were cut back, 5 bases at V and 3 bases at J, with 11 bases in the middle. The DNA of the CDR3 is TGTGCCAGCAGCATCGGACCCAACTACGAGCAGTACTTC. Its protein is CASSIGPNYEQYF.

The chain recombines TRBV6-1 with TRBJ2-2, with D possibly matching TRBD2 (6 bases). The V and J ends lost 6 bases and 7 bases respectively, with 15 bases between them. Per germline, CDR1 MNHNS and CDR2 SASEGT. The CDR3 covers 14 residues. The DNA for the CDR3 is TGTGCCAGCAGGACTAGGAAGATGGGCGGGGAGCTGTTTTTT. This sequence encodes CASRTRKMGGELFF.

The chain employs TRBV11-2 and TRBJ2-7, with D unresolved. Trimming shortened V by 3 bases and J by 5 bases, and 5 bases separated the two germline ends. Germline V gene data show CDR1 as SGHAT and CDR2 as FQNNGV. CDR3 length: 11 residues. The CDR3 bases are TGTGCCAGCAGCTTGGCTCACGAGCAGTACTTC. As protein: CASSLAHEQYF.

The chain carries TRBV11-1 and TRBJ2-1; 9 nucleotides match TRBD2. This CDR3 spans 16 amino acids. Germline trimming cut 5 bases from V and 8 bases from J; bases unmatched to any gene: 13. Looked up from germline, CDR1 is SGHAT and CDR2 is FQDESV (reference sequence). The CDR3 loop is CASSTTPAGGFDEQFF. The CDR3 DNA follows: TGTGCCAGCAGCACCACCCCAGCGGGAGGTTTCGATGAGCAGTTCTTC. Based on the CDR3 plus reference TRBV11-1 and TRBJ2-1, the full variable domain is EAEVAQSPRYKITEKSQAVAFWCDPISGHATLYWYRQILGQGPELLVQFQDESVVDDSQLPKDRFSAERLKGVDSTLKIQPAELGDSAMYLCASSTTPAGGFDEQFFGPGTRLTVL.

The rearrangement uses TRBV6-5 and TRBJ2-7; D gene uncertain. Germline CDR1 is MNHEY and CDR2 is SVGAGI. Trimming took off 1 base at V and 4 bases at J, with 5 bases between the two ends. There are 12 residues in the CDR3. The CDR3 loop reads CASSYWVYEQYF. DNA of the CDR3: TGTGCCAGCAGTTACTGGGTGTACGAGCAGTACTTC.

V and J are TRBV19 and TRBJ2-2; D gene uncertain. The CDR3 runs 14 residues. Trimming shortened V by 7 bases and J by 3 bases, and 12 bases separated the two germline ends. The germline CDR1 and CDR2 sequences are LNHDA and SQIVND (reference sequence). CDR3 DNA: TGTGCCAGTAAATTCGAGCCCTACACCGGGGAGCTGTTTTTT. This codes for CASKFEPYTGELFF.

The CDR3 spells CASSPWTSGSSYEQYF. The CDR3 DNA reads TGTGCCAGCAGCCCCTGGACTAGCGGGAGCTCCTACGAGCAGTACTTC. J is TRBJ2-7 and V is TRBV7-1; 13 nucleotides agree with TRBD2. TRBV7-1 is reported as an ORF; its role is uncertain. Trimming at V came to 5 bases and at J to 0 bases, leaving 4 bases not matched to a gene. The CDR3 length is 16 residues.

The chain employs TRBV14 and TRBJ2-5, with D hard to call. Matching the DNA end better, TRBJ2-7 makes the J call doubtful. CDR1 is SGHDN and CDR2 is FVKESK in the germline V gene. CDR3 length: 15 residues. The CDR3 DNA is TGTGCCAGCAGCCAAGAAGGCGATTGGCCCTACGAGCAGTACTTC. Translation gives CASSQEGDWPYEQYF.

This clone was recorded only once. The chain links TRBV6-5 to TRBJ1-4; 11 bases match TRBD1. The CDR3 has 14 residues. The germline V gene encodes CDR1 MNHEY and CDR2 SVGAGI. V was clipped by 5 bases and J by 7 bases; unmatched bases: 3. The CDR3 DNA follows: TGTGCCAGCAGTACCGGGACAGGGGGTGAAAAACTGTTTTTT. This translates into CASSTGTGGEKLFF.

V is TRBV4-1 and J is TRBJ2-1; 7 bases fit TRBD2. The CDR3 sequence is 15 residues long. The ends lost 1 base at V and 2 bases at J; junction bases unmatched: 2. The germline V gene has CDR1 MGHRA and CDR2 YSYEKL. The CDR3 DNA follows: TGCGCCAGCAGCCAAGTGCTAGCGGCCTACAATGAGCAGTTCTTC. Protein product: CASSQVLAAYNEQFF.

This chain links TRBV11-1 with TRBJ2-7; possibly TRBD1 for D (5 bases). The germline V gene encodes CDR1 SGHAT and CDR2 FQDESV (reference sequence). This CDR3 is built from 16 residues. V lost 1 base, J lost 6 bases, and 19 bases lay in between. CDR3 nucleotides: TGTGCCAGCAGCTTAGGGCGTGGGCAGGGCTTGATCGAGCAGTACTTC. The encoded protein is CASSLGRGQGLIEQYF.

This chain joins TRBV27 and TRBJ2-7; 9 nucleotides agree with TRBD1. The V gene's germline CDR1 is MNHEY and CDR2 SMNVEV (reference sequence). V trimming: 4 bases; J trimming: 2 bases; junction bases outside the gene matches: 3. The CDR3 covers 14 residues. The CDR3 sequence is CASSSTGGAYEQYF. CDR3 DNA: TGTGCCAGCAGTTCGACAGGGGGGGCCTACGAGCAGTACTTC.

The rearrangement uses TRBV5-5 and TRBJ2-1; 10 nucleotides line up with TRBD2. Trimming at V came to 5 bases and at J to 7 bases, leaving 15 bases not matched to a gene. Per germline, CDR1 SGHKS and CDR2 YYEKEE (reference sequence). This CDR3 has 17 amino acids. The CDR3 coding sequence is TGTGCCAGCAGGGACCTGCCTAGCGGGAGCTCCTTTAATGAGCAGTTCTTC. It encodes CASRDLPSGSSFNEQFF.

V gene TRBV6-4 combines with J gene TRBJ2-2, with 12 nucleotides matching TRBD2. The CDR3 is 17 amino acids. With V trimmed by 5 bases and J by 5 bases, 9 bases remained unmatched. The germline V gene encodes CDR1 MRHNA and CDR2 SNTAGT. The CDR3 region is CASSPSTSGSDTGELFF. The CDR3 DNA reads TGTGCCAGCAGTCCCTCGACTAGCGGGAGCGATACCGGGGAGCTGTTTTTT.

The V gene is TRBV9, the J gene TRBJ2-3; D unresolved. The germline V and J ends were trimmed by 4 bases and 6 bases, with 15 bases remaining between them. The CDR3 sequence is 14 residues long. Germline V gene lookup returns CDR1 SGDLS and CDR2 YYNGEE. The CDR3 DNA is TGTGCCAGCAGCCCCCGAGATAGAATGGATACGCAGTATTTT. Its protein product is CASSPRDRMDTQYF.

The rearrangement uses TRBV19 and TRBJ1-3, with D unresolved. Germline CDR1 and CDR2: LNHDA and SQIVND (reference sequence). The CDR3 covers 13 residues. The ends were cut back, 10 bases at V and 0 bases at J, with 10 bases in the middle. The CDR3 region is CATAYHSGNTIYF. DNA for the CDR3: TGTGCCACGGCGTACCACTCTGGAAACACCATATATTTT.

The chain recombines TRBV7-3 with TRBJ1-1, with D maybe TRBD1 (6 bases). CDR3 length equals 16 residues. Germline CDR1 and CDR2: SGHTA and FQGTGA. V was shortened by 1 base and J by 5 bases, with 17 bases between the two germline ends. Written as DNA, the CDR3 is TGTGCCAGCAGCTTAAATGGGGCCCTCCAGGGGACTGAAGCTTTCTTT. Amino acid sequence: CASSLNGALQGTEAFF.

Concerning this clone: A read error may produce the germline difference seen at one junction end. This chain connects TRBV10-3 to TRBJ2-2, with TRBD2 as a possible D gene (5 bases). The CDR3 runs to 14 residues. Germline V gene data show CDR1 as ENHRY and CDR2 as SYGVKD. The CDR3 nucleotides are TGTGCCATCAGCAGGACCCGCGAACACCGGGGAGCTGTTTTT. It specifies CAISRTREHRGAVF.

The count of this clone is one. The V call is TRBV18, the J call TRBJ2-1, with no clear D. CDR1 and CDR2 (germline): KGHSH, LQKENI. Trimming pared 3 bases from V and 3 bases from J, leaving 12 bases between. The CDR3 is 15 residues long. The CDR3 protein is CASSPAQRDYNEQFF. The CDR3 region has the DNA TGTGCCAGCTCACCCGCCCAGCGAGACTACAATGAGCAGTTCTTC.

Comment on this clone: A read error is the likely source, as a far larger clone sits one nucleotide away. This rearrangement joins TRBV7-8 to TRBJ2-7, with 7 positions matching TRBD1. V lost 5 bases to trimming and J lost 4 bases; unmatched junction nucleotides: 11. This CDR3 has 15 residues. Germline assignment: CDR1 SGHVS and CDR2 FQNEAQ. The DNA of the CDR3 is TGTGCCAGCAGCCTCGAGACAGGGTCCTGGTACGAGCAGTACTTC. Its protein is CASSLETGSWYEQYF.

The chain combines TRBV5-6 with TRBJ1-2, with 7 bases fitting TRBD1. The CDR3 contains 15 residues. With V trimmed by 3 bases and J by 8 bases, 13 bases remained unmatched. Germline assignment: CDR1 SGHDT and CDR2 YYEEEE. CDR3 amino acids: CASSSRGQRYWGYTF. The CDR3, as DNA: TGTGCCAGCAGCTCCCGGGGACAGCGGTATTGGGGCTACACCTTC.

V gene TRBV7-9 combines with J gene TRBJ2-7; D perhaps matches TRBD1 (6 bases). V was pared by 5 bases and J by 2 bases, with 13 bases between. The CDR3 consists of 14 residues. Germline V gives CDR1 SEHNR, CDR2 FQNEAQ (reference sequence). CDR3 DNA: TGTGCCAGCAGCCCAGGGGCAGGGGCCTACGAGCAGTACTTC. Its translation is CASSPGAGAYEQYF.

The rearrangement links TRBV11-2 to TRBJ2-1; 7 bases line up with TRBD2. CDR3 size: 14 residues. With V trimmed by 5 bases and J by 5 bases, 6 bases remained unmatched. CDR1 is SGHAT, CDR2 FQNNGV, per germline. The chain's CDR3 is CASSAGLGNNEQFF. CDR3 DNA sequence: TGTGCCAGCAGCGCAGGACTAGGAAACAATGAGCAGTTCTTC.

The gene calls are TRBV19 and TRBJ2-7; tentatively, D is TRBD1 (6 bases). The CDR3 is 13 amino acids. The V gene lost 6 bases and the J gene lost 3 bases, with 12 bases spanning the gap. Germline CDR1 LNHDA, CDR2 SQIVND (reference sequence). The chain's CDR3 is CASSSGHLYEQYF. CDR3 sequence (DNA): TGTGCCAGTAGCTCGGGACACCTCTACGAGCAGTACTTC.

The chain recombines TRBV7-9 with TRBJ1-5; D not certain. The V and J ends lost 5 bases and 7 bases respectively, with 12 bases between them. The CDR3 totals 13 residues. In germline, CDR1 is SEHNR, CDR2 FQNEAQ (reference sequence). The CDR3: CASSPGLGQPQHF. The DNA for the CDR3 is TGTGCCAGCAGCCCGGGCCTCGGCCAGCCCCAGCATTTT.

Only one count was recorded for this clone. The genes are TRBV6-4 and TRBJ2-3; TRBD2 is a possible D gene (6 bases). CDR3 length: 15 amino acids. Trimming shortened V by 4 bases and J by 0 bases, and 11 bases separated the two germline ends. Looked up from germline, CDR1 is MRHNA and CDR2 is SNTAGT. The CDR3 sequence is CASSAGGTSTDTQYF. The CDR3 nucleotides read TGTGCCAGCAGTGCTGGGGGGACTAGCACAGATACGCAGTATTTT.

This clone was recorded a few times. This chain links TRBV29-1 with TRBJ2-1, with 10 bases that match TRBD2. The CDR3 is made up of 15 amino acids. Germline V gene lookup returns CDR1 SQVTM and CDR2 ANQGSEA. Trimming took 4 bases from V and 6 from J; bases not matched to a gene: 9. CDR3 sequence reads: CSVGLAGHGGNEQFF. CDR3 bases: TGCAGCGTTGGACTAGCGGGTCATGGGGGCAATGAGCAGTTCTTC.

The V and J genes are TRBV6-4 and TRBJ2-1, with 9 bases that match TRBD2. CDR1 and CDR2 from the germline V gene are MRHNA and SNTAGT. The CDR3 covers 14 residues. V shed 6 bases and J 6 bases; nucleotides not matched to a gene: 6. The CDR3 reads CASSIAGEGNEQFF. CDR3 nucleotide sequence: TGTGCCAGCAGCATAGCGGGAGAAGGCAATGAGCAGTTCTTC.